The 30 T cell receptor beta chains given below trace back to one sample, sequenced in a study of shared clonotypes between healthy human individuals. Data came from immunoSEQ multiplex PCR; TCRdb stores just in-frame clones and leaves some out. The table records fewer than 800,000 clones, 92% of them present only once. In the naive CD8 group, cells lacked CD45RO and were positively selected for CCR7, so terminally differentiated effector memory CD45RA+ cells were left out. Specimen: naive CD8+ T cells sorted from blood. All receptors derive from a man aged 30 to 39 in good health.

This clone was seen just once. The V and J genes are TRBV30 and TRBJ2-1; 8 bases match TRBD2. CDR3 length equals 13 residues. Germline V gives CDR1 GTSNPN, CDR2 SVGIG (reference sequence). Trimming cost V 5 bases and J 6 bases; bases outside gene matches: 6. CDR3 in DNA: TGTGCCTGGTGGGACGGGAGGGGCAATGAGCAGTTCTTC. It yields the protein CAWWDGRGNEQFF.

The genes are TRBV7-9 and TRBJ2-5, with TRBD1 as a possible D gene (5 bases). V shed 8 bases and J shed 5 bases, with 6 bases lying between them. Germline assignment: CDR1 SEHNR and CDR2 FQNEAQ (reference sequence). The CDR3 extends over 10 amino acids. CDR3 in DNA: TGTGCCAGCGGGGCGGAGACCCAGTACTTC. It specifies CASGAETQYF.

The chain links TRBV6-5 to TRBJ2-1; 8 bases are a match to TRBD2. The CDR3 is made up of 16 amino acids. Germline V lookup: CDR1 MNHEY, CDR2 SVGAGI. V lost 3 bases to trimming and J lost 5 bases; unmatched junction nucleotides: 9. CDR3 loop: CASSYRSGGMNNEQFF. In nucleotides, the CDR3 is TGTGCCAGCAGTTATCGTTCGGGGGGGATGAACAATGAGCAGTTCTTC.

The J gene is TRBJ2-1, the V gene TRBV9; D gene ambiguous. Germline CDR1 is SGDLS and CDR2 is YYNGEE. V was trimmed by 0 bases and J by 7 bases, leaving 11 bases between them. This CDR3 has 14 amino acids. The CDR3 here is CASSVEGSLNEQFF. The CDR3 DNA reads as TGTGCCAGCAGCGTAGAGGGTAGCTTGAATGAGCAGTTCTTC.

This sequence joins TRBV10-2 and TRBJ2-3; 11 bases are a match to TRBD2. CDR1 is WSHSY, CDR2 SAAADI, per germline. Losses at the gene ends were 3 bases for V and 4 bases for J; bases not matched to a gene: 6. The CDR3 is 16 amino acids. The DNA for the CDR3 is TGCGCCAGCAGTGACCAACTAGCGGGAGAAGCAGATACGCAGTATTTT. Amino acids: CASSDQLAGEADTQYF.

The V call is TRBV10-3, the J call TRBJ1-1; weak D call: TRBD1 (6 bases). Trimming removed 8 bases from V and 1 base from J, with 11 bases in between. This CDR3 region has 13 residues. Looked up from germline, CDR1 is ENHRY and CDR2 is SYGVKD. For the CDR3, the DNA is TGTGCCATCGGAGGGGGGTGGAACACTGAAGCTTTCTTT. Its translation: CAIGGGWNTEAFF.

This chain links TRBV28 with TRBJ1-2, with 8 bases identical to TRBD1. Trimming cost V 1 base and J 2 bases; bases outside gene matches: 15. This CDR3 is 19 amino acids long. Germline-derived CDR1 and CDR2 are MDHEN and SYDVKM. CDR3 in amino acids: CASSLLLGQGGLENYGYTF. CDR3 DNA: TGTGCCAGCAGTTTATTATTAGGACAGGGAGGGCTGGAAAACTATGGCTACACCTTC.

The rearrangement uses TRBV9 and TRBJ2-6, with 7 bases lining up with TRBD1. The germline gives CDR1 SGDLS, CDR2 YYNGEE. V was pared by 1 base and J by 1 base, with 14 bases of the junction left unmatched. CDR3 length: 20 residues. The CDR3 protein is CASSVSQDRVGRSGANVLTF. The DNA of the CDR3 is TGTGCCAGCAGCGTAAGTCAAGACAGGGTAGGAAGGTCTGGGGCCAACGTCCTGACTTTC.

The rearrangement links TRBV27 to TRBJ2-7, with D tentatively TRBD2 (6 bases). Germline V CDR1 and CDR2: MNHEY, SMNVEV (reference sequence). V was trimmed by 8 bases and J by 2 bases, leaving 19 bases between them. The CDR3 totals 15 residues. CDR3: CASGLRGAPTYEQYF. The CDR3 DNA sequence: TGTGCCAGCGGACTACGGGGAGCGCCTACCTACGAGCAGTACTTC.

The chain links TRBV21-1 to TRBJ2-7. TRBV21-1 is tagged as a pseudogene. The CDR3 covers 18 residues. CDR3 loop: CASSKRARTGLAGYEQYF. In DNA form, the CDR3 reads TGTGCCAGCAGCAAAAGGGCTAGAACAGGACTTGCTGGCTACGAGCAGTACTTC.

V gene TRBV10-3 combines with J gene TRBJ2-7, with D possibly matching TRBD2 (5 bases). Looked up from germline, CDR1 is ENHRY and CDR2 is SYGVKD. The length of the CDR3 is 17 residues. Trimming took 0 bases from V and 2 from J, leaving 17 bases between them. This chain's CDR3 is CAISESIEQRQPYEQYF. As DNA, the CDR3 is TGTGCCATCAGTGAGTCGATTGAGCAGCGGCAGCCCTACGAGCAGTACTTC.

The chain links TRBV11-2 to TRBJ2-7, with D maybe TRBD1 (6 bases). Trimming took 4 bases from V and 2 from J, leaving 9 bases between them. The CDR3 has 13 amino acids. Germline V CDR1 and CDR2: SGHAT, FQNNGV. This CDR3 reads CASSSRGTYEQYF. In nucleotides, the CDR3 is TGTGCCAGCAGCTCCAGGGGAACCTACGAGCAGTACTTC.

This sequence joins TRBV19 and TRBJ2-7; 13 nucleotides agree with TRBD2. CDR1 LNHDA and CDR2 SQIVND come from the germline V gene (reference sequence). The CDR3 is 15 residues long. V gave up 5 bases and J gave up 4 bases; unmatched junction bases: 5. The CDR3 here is CASSPGLAGAYEQYF. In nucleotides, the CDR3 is TGTGCCAGTAGTCCCGGACTAGCGGGAGCGTACGAGCAGTACTTC.

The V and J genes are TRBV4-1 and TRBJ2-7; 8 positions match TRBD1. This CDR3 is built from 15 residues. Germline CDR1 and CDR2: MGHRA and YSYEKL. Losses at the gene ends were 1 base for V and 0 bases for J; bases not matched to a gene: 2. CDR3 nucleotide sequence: TGCGCCAGCAGCCAAGCAGGGGGCTTCTCCTACGAGCAGTACTTC. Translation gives CASSQAGGFSYEQYF.

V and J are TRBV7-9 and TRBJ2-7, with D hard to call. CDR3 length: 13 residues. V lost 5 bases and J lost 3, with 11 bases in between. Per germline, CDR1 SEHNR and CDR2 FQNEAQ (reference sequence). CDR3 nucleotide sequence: TGTGCCAGCAGCCCAAAAGAGCGCTACGAGCAGTACTTC. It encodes CASSPKERYEQYF.

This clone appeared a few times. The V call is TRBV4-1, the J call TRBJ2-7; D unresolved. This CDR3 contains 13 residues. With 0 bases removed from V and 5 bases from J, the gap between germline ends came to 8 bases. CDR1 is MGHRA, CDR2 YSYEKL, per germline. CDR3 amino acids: CASSQESYHEQYF. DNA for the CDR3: TGCGCCAGCAGCCAAGAGAGCTACCACGAGCAGTACTTC.

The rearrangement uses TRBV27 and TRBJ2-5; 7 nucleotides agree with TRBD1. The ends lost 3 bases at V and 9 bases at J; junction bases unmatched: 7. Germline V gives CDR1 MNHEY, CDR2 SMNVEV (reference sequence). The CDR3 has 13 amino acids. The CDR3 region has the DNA TGTGCCAGCAGTTTGGACAGGATAAAAGCCCAGTACTTC. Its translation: CASSLDRIKAQYF.

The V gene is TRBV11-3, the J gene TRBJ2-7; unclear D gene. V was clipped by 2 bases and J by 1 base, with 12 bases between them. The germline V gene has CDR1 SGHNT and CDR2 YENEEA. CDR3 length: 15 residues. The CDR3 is CASSLRSRESYEQYF. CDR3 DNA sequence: TGTGCCAGCAGCTTAAGGTCTCGAGAATCCTACGAGCAGTACTTC.

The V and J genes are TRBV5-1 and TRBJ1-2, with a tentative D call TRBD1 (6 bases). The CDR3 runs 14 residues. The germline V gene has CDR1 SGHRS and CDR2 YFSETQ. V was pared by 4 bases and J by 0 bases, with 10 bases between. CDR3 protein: CASSRTESNYGYTF. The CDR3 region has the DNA TGCGCCAGCAGCAGGACAGAATCTAACTATGGCTACACCTTC. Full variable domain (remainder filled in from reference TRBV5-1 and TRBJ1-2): KAGVTQTPRYLIKTRGQQVTLSCSPISGHRSVSWYQQTPGQGLQFLFEYFSETQRNKGNFPGRFSGRQFSNSRSEMNVSTLELGDSALYLCASSRTESNYGYTFGSGTRLTVV.

CDR3 residues: CSVTLNYGYTF. In DNA, the CDR3 is TGCAGCGTAACCCTTAACTATGGCTACACCTTC. The genes are TRBV29-1 and TRBJ1-2; D not resolved. V was clipped by 6 bases and J by 1 base, with 6 bases between them. There are 11 residues in the CDR3. CDR1 and CDR2 (germline): SQVTM, ANQGSEA.

The CDR3 DNA follows: TGTGCCAGCAGCCTCCCGGGCGAGCAGTACTTC. It codes for CASSLPGEQYF. The rearrangement joins TRBV7-9 to TRBJ2-7, with D hard to call. Per germline, CDR1 SEHNR and CDR2 FQNEAQ (reference sequence). This CDR3 has 11 residues. The V end lost 5 bases, the J end lost 6 bases, and 8 bases lay between the germline ends.

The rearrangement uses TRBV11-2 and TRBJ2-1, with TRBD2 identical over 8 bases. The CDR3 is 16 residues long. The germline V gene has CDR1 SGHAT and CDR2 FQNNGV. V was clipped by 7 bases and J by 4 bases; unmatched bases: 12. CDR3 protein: CASTPVAGGKYNEQFF. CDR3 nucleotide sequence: TGTGCCAGCACCCCCGTGGCGGGGGGTAAGTACAATGAGCAGTTCTTC.

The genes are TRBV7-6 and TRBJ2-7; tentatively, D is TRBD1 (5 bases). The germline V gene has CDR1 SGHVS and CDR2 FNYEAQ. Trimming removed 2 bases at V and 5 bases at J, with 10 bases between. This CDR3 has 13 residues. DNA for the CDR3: TGTGCCAGCAGCTTAAACAGGATGGACGAGCAGTACTTC. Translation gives CASSLNRMDEQYF.

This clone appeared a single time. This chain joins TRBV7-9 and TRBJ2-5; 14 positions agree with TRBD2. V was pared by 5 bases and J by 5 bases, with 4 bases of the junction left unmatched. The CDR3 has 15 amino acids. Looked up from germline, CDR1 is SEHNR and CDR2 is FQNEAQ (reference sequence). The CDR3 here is CASSLGLAGVETQYF. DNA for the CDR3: TGTGCCAGCAGCCTGGGACTAGCGGGAGTGGAGACCCAGTACTTC.

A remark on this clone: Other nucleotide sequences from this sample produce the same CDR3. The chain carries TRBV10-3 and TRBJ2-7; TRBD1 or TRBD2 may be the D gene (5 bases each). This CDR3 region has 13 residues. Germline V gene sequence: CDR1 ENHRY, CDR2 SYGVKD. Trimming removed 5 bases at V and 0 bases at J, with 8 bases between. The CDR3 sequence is CAISPGPSYEQYF. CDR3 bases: TGTGCCATCAGTCCGGGACCCTCCTACGAGCAGTACTTC.

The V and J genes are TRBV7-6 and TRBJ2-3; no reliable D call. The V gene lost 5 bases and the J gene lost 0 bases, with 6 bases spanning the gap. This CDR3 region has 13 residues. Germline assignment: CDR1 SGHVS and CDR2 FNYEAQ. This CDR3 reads CASSPDSTDTQYF. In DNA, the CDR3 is TGTGCCAGCAGCCCCGACAGCACAGATACGCAGTATTTT.

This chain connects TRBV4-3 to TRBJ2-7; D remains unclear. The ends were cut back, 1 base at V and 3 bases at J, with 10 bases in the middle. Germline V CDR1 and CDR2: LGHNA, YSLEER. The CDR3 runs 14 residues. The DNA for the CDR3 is TGCGCCAGCAGCCAAGCCTACGGTTTCTACGAGCAGTACTTC. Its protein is CASSQAYGFYEQYF.

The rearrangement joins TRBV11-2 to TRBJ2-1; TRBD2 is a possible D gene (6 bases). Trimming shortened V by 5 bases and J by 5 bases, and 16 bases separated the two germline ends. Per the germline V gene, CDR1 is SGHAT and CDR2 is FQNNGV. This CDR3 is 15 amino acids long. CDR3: CASSGIRDLNNEQFF. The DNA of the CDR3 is TGTGCCAGCAGCGGGATTCGGGACTTGAACAATGAGCAGTTCTTC.

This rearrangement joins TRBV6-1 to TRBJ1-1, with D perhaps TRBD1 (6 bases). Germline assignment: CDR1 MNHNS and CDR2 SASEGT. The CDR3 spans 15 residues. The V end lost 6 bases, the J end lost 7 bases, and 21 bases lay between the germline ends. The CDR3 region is CASSPDGTLAREAFF. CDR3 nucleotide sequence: TGTGCCAGCAGCCCTGATGGGACACTGGCACGTGAAGCTTTCTTT.

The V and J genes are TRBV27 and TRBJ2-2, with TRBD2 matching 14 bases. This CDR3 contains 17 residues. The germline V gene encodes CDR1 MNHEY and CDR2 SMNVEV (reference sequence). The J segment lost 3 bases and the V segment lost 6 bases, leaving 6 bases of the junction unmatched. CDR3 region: CASRKTSGRADTGELFF. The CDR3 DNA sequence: TGTGCCAGCAGGAAGACTAGCGGGAGGGCCGACACCGGGGAGCTGTTTTTT.